Listed here is a single T cell receptor (beta chain). Germline V gene sequence: CDR1 MNHEY, CDR2 SVGAGI. The CDR3 is made up of 13 amino acids. With 6 bases removed from V and 2 bases from J, the gap between germline ends came to 11 bases. The sample originates from a study of T cell changes during pregnancy in multiple sclerosis. The method was immunoSEQ multiplex PCR; TCRdb's version includes in-frame clones alone and lacks a portion of them. The table lists 23,000 or so clones, 75% to 90% of them singletons, with 6.5% to 9.5% in the top ten. This rearrangement joins TRBV6-5 to TRBJ2-7; D remains ambiguous. The input for sequencing was CD8+ T cells from peripheral blood mononuclear cells, taken in the first trimester of pregnancy. The source is a female donor in good health, enrolled as a control in a pregnancy study. The CDR3 spells CASRPENTYEQYF. In DNA, the CDR3 is TGTGCCAGCAGGCCCGAAAACACCTACGAGCAGTACTTC.